This T cell receptor (beta chain) appears in the sequencing data of a study of cytomegalovirus exposure and HLA in healthy donors. Study-level findings and limits: Most TCR beta V segments were productive about 87% or about 30% of the time in an earlier analysis.

The CDR3 has 13 residues. CDR1 and CDR2 (germline): WNHNN, SYGVQD (reference sequence). The V and J ends lost 0 bases and 6 bases respectively, with 9 bases between them. With 60 Vbeta and 13 Jbeta primers, the PCR was carried out. Using immunoSEQ multiplex PCR, the repertoire was profiled, and TCRdb retains in-frame clones only, with some absent. The sample has 100,000 to 150,000 clones; around three quarters are singletons. Concerning this clone itself: The target antigen is unknown.

The TCR sequence derives from a woman in her fifties or sixties in good health and CMV-seropositive. Sequencing was performed on PBMCs. This rearrangement joins TRBV10-1 to TRBJ2-7; unclear D gene. In nucleotides, the CDR3 is TGCGCCAGCAGTGAGTCGAGGAGTGGCGAGCAGTACTTC. This translates into CASSESRSGEQYF.